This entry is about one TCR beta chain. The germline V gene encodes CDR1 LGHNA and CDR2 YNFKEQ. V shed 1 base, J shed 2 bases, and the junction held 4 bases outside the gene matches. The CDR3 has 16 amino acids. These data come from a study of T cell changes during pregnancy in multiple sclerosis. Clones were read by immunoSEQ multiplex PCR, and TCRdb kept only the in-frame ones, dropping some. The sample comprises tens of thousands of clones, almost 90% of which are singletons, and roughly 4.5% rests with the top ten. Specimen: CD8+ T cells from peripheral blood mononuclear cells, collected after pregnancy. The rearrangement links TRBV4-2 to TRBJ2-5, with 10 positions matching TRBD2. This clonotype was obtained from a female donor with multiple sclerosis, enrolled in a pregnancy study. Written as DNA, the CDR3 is TGTGCCAGCAGCCAAGGGGTAGCGGGGGGACAAGAGACCCAGTACTTC. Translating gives CASSQGVAGGQETQYF.